The present TCR beta chain was sequenced within a study of regulatory T cells in long-lasting Graves disease. Study as a whole: Over 5 years of antithyroid drugs plus positive TSH receptor antibodies defined persistent Graves' disease.

This clonotype was picked up a small number of times. Germline assignment: CDR1 SGHRS and CDR2 YFSETQ. The CDR3 extends over 16 amino acids. Trimming took off 0 bases at V and 0 bases at J, with 12 bases between the two ends. The time point denotes: persistent/refractory GD, antithyroid drugs over 5 years with positive TRAb. The TCR library used RNA extracted from PBMCs. CDR3-region Arm-PCR and iRepertoire HTBI primers produced the TCR beta libraries. TCRdb passed the multiplex PCR reads through MiXCR, listing each CDR3 protein once. This sample has some 440,000 distinct CDR3 sequences, with roughly 20% found just once.

The sequences come from peripheral blood mononuclear cells (PBMCs), collected when the disease was refractory, from a patient treated with antithyroid drugs. The receptor comes from a female donor with Graves disease. The chain combines TRBV5-1 with TRBJ1-1; D unclear. CDR3 in DNA: TGCGCCAGCAGCTTGGGGAGGGCGGGGATGAACACTGAAGCTTTCTTT. Amino acid sequence: CASSLGRAGMNTEAFF.